This TCR beta chain was captured in a study of identical twins. CDR1 and CDR2 from the germline V gene are LGHDT and YNNKEL (reference sequence). V was clipped by 1 base and J by 2 bases, with 14 bases between them. The CDR3 consists of 16 residues. A single record per CDR3 protein comes from TCRdb applying MiXCR to the 5' RACE reads. The sample includes nearly 650,000 distinct CDR3 sequences, roughly 7.1% of them seen just once. This clonotype appeared many times. This same sample was also part of a study on yellow fever vaccine responses in identical twins. That work adds: Reportedly, twins showed a vaccine T cell response that looked partly convergent and partly personalized.

This TCR derives from a woman between 18 and 30 years old in good health. This sequence joins TRBV3-1 and TRBJ2-5; D is possibly TRBD1 or TRBD2 (5 bases each). Sequencing used PBMCs. The CDR3 DNA reads TGTGCCAGCAGCCAAGCCGGGACGGCCCTTCAAGAGACCCAGTACTTC. It is translated as CASSQAGTALQETQYF.